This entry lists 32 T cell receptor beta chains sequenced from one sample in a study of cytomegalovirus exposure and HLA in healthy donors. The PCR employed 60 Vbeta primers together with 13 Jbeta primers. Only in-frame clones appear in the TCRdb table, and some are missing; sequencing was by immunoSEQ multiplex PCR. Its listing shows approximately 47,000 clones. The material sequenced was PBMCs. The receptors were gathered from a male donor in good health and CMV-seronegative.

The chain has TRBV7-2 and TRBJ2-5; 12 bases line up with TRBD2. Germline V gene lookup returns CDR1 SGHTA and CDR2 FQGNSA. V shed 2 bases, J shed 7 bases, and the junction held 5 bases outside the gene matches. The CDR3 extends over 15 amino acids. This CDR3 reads CASSLTSGGSRTQYF. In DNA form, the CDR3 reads TGTGCCAGCAGCTTAACTAGCGGGGGGTCAAGGACCCAGTACTTC.

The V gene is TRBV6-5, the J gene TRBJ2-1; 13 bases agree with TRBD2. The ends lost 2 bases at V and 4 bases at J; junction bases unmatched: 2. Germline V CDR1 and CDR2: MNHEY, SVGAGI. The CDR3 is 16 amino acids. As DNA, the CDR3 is TGTGCCAGCAGTTACACTAGCGGGGGGGCATACAATGAGCAGTTCTTC. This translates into CASSYTSGGAYNEQFF.

CDR3 residues: CASSPSIILTGGQTQYF. DNA for the CDR3: TGTGCCAGCTCACCTTCCATTATCCTCACAGGGGGACAGACCCAGTACTTC. This chain uses TRBV18 with TRBJ2-5; TRBD1 matches at 8 bases. Germline CDR1 is KGHSH and CDR2 is LQKENI. V was pared by 3 bases and J by 6 bases, with 15 bases of the junction left unmatched. The CDR3 contains 17 residues.

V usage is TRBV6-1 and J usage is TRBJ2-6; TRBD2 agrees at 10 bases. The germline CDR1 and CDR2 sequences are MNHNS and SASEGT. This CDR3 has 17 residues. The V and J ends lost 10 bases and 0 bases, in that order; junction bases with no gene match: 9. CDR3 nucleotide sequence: TGTGCCACCAGAGAAGCGGGGGGGCTCTCTGGGGCCAACGTCCTGACTTTC. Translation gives CATREAGGLSGANVLTF.

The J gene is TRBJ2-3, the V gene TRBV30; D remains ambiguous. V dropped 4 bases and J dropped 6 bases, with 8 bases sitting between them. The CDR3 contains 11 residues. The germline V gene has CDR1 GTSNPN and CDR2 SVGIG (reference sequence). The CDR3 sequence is CAWKFGDTQYF. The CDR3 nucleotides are TGTGCCTGGAAGTTCGGGGATACGCAGTATTTT.

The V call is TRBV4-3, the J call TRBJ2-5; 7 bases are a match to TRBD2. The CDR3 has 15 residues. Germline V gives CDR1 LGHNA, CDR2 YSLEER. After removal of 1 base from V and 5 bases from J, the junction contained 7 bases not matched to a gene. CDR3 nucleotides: TGCGCCAGCAGCCAAGGGGAGGGGCCTAGGGAGACCCAGTACTTC. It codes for CASSQGEGPRETQYF.

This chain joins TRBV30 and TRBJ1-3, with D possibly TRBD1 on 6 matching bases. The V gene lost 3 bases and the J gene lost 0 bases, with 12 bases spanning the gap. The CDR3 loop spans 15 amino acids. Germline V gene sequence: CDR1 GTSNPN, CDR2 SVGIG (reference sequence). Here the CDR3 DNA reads TGTGCCTGGAGCCCCGACAGGAGCTCTGGAAACACCATATATTTT. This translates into CAWSPDRSSGNTIYF.

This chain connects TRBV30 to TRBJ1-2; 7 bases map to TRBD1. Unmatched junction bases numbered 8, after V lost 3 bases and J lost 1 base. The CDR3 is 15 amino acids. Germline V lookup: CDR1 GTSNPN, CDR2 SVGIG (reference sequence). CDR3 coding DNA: TGTGCCTGGAGCCCGGGACAGCCAGTTAACTATGGCTACACCTTC. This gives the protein CAWSPGQPVNYGYTF. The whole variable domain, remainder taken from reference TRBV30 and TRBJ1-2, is SQTIHQWPATLVQPVGSPLSLECTVEGTSNPNLYWYRQAAGRGLQLLFYSVGIGQISSEVPQNLSASRPQDRQFILSSKKLLLSDSGFYLCAWSPGQPVNYGYTFGSGTRLTVV.

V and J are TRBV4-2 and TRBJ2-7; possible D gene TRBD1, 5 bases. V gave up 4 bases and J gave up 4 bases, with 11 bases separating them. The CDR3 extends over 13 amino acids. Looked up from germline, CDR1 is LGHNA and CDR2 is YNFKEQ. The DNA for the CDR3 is TGTGCCAGCAGCCGTACTGGGGCATACGAGCAGTACTTC. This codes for CASSRTGAYEQYF.

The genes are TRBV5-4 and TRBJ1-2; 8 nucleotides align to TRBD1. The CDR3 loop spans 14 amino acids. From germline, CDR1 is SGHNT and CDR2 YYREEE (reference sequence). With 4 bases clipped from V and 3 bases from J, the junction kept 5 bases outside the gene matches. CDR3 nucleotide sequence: TGTGCCAGCAGCAAGGACAGGGCGGACTATGGCTACACCTTC. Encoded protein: CASSKDRADYGYTF.

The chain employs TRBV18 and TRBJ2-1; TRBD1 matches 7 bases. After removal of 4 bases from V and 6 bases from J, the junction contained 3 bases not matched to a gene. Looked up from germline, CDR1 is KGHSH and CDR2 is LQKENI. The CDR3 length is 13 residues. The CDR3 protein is CASSLGQLNEQFF. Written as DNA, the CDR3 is TGTGCCAGCTCACTGGGACAGCTCAATGAGCAGTTCTTC.

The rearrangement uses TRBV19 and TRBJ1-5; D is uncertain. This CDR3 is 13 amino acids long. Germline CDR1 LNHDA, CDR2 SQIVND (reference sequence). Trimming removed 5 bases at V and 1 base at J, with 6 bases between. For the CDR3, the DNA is TGTGCCAGTAGTCCCCAAAGCAATCAGCCCCAGCATTTT. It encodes CASSPQSNQPQHF.

The CDR3 here is CATSSRGQRNTEAFF. The CDR3 bases are TGTGCCACCAGCTCCCGAGGACAGAGAAACACTGAAGCTTTCTTT. This rearrangement joins TRBV15 to TRBJ1-1; possible D gene TRBD1, 6 bases. The CDR3 loop spans 15 amino acids. Looked up from germline, CDR1 is LNHNV and CDR2 is YYDKDF (reference sequence). V shed 5 bases and J shed 2 bases, with 15 bases lying between them.

The CDR3 nucleotides are TGTGCCAGCAGCTGGACAGGGCTACCCTACGAGCAGTACTTC. Protein product: CASSWTGLPYEQYF. The chain joins TRBV5-6 to TRBJ2-7; 8 positions match TRBD1. Germline CDR1 is SGHDT and CDR2 is YYEEEE. The J segment lost 2 bases and the V segment lost 3 bases, leaving 4 bases of the junction unmatched. This CDR3 comprises 14 residues.

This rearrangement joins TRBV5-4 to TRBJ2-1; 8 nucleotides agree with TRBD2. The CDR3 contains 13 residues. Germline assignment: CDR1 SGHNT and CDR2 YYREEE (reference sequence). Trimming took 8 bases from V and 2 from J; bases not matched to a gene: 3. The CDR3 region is CASTGGPYNEQFF. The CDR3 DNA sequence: TGTGCCAGTACGGGGGGGCCCTACAATGAGCAGTTCTTC.

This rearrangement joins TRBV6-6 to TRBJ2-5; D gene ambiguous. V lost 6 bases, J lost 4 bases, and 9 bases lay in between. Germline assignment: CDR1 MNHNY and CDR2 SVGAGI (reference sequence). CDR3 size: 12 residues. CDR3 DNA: TGTGCCAGCAGGGGCCTCACAGAGACCCAGTACTTC. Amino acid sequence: CASRGLTETQYF.

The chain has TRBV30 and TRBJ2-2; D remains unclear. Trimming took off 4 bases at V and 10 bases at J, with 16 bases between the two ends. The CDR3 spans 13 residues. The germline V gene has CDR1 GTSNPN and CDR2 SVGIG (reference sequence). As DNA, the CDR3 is TGTGCCTGGAAATCCCTCCTCGAGAAGGAGCTGTTTTTT. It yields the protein CAWKSLLEKELFF.

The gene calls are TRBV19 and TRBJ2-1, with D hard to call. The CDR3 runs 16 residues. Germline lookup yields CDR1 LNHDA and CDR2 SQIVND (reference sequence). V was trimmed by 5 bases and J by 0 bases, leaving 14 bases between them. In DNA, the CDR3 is TGTGCCAGTAGTCGAGTCCTCCGAGTCTCCTACAATGAGCAGTTCTTC. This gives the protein CASSRVLRVSYNEQFF. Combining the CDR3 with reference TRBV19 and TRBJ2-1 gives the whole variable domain DGGITQSPKYLFRKEGQNVTLSCEQNLNHDAMYWYRQDPGQGLRLIYYSQIVNDFQKGDIAEGYSVSREKKESFPLTVTSAQKNPTAFYLCASSRVLRVSYNEQFFGPGTRLTVL.

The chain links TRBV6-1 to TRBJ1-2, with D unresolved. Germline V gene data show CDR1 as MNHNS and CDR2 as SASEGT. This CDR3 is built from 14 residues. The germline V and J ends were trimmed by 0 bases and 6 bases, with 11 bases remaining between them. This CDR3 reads CASSEASDFDGYTF. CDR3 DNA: TGTGCCAGCAGTGAAGCATCAGATTTTGATGGCTACACCTTC.

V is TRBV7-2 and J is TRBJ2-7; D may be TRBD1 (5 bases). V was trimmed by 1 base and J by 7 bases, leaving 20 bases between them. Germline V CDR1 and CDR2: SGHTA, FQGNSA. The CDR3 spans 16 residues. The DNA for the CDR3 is TGTGCCAGCAGCTTAGGGTCGGCAGGGCGCATGGAGGAGCAGTACTTC. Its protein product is CASSLGSAGRMEEQYF.

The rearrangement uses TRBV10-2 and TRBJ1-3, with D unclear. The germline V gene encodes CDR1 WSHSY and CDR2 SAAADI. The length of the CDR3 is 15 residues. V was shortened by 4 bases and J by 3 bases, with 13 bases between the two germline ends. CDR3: CASSVAGNVGNTIYF. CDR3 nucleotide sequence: TGCGCCAGCAGTGTTGCAGGCAATGTTGGAAACACCATATATTTT.

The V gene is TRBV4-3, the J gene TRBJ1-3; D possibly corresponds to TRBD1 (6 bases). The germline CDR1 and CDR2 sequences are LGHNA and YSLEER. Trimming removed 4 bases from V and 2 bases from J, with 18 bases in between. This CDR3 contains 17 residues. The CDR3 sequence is CASSRGGAGAAGNTIYF. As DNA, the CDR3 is TGCGCCAGCAGCCGGGGGGGGGCAGGGGCGGCTGGAAACACCATATATTTT.

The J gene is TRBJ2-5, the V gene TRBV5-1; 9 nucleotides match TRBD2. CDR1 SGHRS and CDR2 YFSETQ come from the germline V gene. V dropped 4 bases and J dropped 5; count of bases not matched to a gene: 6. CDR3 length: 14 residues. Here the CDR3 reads CASSLGTSRETQYF. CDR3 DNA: TGCGCCAGCAGCCTCGGGACTAGCAGGGAGACCCAGTACTTC.

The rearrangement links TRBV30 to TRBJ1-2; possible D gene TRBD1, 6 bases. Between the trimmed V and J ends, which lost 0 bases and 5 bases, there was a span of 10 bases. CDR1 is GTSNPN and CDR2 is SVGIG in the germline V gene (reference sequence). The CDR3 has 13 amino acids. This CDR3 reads CAWSVTGMYGYTF. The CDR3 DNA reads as TGTGCCTGGAGTGTTACAGGGATGTATGGCTACACCTTC. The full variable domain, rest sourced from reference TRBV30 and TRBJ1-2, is SQTIHQWPATLVQPVGSPLSLECTVEGTSNPNLYWYRQAAGRGLQLLFYSVGIGQISSEVPQNLSASRPQDRQFILSSKKLLLSDSGFYLCAWSVTGMYGYTFGSGTRLTVV.

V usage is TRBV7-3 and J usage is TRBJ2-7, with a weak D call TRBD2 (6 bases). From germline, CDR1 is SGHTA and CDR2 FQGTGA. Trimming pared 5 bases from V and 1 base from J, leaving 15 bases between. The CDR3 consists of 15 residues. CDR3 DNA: TGTGCCAGCAGCCCCAACTCGGGACTGTCCTACGAGCAGTACTTC. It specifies CASSPNSGLSYEQYF.

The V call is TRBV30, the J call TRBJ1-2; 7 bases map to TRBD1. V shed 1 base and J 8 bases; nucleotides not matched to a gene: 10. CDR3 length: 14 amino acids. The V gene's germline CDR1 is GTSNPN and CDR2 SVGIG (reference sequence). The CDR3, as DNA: TGTGCCTGGAGTGGGGGTAGTACAGGGGAGGGCTACACCTTC. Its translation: CAWSGGSTGEGYTF.

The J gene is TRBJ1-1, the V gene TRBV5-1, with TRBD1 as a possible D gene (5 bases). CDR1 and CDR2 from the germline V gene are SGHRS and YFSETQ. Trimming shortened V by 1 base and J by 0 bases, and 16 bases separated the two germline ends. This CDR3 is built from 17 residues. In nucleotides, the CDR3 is TGCGCCAGCAGCTTGCAGACAGCTACTGCCATGAACACTGAAGCTTTCTTT. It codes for CASSLQTATAMNTEAFF.

The CDR3 loop is CASSLSGQVITEAFF. CDR3 sequence (DNA): TGTGCCAGCAGCTTATCGGGACAGGTTATCACTGAAGCTTTCTTT. The chain employs TRBV7-2 and TRBJ1-1; TRBD1 matches at 8 bases. The germline V gene has CDR1 SGHTA and CDR2 FQGNSA. Trimming took 2 bases from V and 4 from J; bases not matched to a gene: 6. The CDR3 runs to 15 residues.

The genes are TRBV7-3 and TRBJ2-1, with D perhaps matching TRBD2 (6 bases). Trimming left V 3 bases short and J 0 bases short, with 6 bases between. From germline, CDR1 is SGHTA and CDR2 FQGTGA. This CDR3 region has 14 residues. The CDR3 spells CASSLEGSYNEQFF. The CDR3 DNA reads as TGTGCCAGCAGCTTGGAGGGCTCCTACAATGAGCAGTTCTTC.

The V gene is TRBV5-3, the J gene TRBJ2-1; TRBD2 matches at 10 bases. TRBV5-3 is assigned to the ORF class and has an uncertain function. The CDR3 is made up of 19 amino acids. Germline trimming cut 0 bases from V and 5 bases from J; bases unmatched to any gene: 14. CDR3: CARSLDLLAGARINNEQFF. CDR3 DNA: TGTGCCAGAAGCTTGGATTTGCTAGCGGGGGCGCGCATTAACAATGAGCAGTTCTTC.

The DNA for the CDR3 is TGTGCCAGCAGCTTATTTTCCGGGGGGGCCACAGATACGCAGTATTTT. Protein sequence: CASSLFSGGATDTQYF. The chain is built from TRBV7-6 and TRBJ2-3, with 8 bases fitting TRBD2. Germline values: CDR1 SGHVS, CDR2 FNYEAQ. The CDR3 consists of 16 residues. Trimming at V came to 2 bases and at J to 2 bases, leaving 6 bases not matched to a gene.

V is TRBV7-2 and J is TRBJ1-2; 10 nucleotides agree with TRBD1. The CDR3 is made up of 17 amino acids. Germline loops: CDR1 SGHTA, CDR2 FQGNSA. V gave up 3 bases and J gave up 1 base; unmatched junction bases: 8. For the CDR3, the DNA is TGTGCCAGCAGCTTTGGACAGGGGGTGCCTATTAACTATGGCTACACCTTC. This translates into CASSFGQGVPINYGYTF.